This T cell receptor beta chain appears in the sequencing data of a study of blood T cell repertoires in COVID-19. The overall study: Italy, Spain and the United States were the sources of the convalescent and acute COVID-19 samples. PBMCs, B-cell-depleted T cells, or T cells were the source of the cDNA or gDNA that made up the material.

Patients from Seattle were sampled longitudinally, starting during active infection. Authors' analysis steps: For nucleated cells, counts were estimated from reference gene primer amplification. Profiling relied on immunoSEQ multiplex PCR, and the TCRdb table lists in-frame clones only, not all of them. D and trimming come from the DNA, and the V and J calls and clone size come from that table. The sample consists of roughly 320,000 clones, about 90% of them appearing once. CDR3 length: 15 amino acids. Per the germline V gene, CDR1 is SGHRS and CDR2 is YFSETQ. Trimming removed 0 bases from V and 1 base from J, with 10 bases in between.

The rearrangement uses TRBV5-1 and TRBJ1-1, with D perhaps TRBD1 (5 bases). This receptor was obtained from a woman aged 25 to 39 with COVID-19, enrolled during active disease. Sequencing was carried out using peripheral blood. The CDR3, as DNA: TGCGCCAGCAGCTTGGTGGGGGGTGGGAACACTGAAGCTTTCTTT. Translation gives CASSLVGGGNTEAFF.